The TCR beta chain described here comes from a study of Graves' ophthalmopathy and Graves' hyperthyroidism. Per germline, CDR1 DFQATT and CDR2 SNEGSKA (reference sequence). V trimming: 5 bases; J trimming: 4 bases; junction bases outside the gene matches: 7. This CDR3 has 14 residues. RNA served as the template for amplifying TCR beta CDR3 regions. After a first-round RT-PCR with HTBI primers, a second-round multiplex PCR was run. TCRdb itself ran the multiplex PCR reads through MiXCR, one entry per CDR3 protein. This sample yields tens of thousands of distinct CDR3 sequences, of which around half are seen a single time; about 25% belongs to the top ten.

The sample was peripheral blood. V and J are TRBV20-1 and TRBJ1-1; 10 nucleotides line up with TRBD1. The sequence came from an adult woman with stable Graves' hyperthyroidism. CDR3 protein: CSADPGQGTTEAFF. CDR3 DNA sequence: TGCAGTGCTGATCCGGGACAGGGGACCACTGAAGCTTTCTTT.